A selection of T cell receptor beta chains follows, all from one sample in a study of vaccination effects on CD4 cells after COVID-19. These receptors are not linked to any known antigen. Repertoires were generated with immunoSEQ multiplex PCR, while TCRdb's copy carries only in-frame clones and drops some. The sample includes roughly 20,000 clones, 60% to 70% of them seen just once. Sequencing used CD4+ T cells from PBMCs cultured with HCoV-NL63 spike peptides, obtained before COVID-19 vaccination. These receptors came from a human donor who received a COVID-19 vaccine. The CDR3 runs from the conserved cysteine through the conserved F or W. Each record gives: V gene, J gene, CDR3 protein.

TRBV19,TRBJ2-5,CASSSYRGLAGGPGQETQYF
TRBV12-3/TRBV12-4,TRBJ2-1,CASTLGDNEQFF
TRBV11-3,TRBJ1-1,CASSLRGRNTEAFF
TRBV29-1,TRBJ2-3,CSGGQGGTDTQYF
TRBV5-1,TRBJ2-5,CASSLGLGQVEETQYF
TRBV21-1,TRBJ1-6,CARFYTGRLAYNSPLHF
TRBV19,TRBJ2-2,CASSIGNTGELFF
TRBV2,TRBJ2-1,CASKKRGGINEQFF
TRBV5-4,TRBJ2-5,CASSPGLAVPSETQYF
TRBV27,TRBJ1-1,CASSDARKGASGEAFF
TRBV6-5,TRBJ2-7,CASIRLAGVDEQYF
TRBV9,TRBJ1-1,CASSVRGLRAFF
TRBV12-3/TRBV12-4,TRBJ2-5,CASRQGNQETQYF
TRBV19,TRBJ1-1,CASSSGLNTEAFF
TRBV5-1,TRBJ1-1,CASSWTRTGTEAFF
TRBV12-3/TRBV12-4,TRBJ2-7,CASSSGYEQYF
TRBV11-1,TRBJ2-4,CASSSPTGAKNIQYF
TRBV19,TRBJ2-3,CATVGGSVGDTQYF
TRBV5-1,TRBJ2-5,CASSYGAGAVETQYF
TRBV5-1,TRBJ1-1,CASSISGAGGTEAFF
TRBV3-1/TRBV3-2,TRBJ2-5,CASSPSGVAWRKTQYF
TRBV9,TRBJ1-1,CASSVVPNTEAFF
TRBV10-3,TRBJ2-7,CATVGLGGYEQYF
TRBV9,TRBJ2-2,CASSVTGEWAGELFF
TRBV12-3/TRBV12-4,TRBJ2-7,CASSFQDPYEQYF
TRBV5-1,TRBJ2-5,CASSLAAFETQYF
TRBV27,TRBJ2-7,CASSPTGSRLLMYEQYF
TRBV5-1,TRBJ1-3,CASSPGQGYSGNTIYF
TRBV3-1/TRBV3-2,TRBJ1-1,CASSQRGVNTEAFF
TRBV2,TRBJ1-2,CASTENYGYTF
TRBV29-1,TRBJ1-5,CSVGDRDDQPQHF
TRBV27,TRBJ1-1,CASSRDRENTEAFF